These 20 T cell receptor beta chains came from one sample sequenced in a study of graft-versus-host responses after intestinal transplantation. Assay used: immunoSEQ multiplex PCR; TCRdb lists only in-frame clones, some missing. The sample includes approximately 92,000 clones, approximately 90% of them seen just once. Antigens of these TCRs are unknown. The starting material was unstimulated CD8+ T cells sorted from spleen or lymph node cells, obtained before intestinal transplant. These receptors all stem from a human donor who received an intestinal transplant.

This chain joins TRBV9 and TRBJ2-2; 9 bases fit TRBD1. J was trimmed by 5 bases and V by 3 bases; bases with no gene match: 5. This CDR3 comprises 15 residues. The germline CDR1 and CDR2 sequences are SGDLS and YYNGEE. CDR3 protein: CASSAGTGSTGELFF. CDR3 sequence (DNA): TGTGCCAGCAGCGCCGGGACAGGGAGTACCGGGGAGCTGTTTTTT. The complete variable domain, with remaining parts taken from reference TRBV9 and TRBJ2-2, reads DSGVTQTPKHLITATGQRVTLRCSPRSGDLSVYWYQQSLDQGLQFLIQYYNGEERAKGNILERFSAQQFPDLHSELNLSSLELGDSALYFCASSAGTGSTGELFFGEGSRLTVL.

V is TRBV5-1 and J is TRBJ2-3, with TRBD2 identical over 14 bases. The CDR3 runs 17 residues. Per the germline V gene, CDR1 is SGHRS and CDR2 is YFSETQ. Trimming removed 4 bases from V and 1 base from J; junction bases left unmatched: 5. In DNA, the CDR3 is TGCGCCAGCAGCGGGGGACTAGCGGGGGCCGGCACAGATACGCAGTATTTT. This translates into CASSGGLAGAGTDTQYF.

The chain couples TRBV7-6 to TRBJ2-3; 8 bases fit TRBD2. Germline V lookup: CDR1 SGHVS, CDR2 FNYEAQ. The ends lost 4 bases at V and 4 bases at J; junction bases unmatched: 7. The CDR3 runs to 15 residues. CDR3: CASSSTSATADTQYF. The CDR3 DNA follows: TGTGCCAGCAGCTCGACTAGCGCCACGGCAGATACGCAGTATTTT. Full variable domain (outside the CDR3, taken from reference TRBV7-6 and TRBJ2-3): GAGVSQSPRYKVTKRGQDVALRCDPISGHVSLYWYRQALGQGPEFLTYFNYEAQQDKSGLPNDRFSAERPEGSISTLTIQRTEQRDSAMYRCASSSTSATADTQYFGPGTRLTVL.

The gene calls are TRBV19 and TRBJ2-1; D is undetermined. The CDR3 totals 12 residues. The V end was cut by 2 bases, the J end by 3 bases, with 2 bases between. Germline V gene sequence: CDR1 LNHDA, CDR2 SQIVND (reference sequence). The DNA for the CDR3 is TGTGCCAGTAGTATACTCTACAATGAGCAGTTCTTC. This translates into CASSILYNEQFF.

This sequence joins TRBV7-9 and TRBJ2-7; D is unresolved. The CDR3 has 11 residues. Trimming pared 2 bases from V and 5 bases from J, leaving 4 bases between. CDR1 is SEHNR, CDR2 FQNEAQ, per germline (reference sequence). The CDR3 DNA reads TGTGCCAGCAGCTTAATGAACGAGCAGTACTTC. It is translated as CASSLMNEQYF.

J is TRBJ2-3 and V is TRBV4-2, with 10 bases fitting TRBD2. With 4 bases clipped from V and 0 bases from J, the junction kept 4 bases outside the gene matches. The CDR3 is made up of 16 amino acids. CDR1 is LGHNA and CDR2 is YNFKEQ in the germline V gene. CDR3 amino acids: CASSLGAGGSTDTQYF. The CDR3 DNA reads TGTGCCAGCAGCCTGGGAGCGGGAGGGAGCACAGATACGCAGTATTTT.

The chain carries TRBV4-1 and TRBJ2-1; D gene ambiguous. The CDR3 contains 15 residues. The germline V and J ends were trimmed by 0 bases and 0 bases, with 6 bases remaining between them. Germline V gene data show CDR1 as MGHRA and CDR2 as YSYEKL. CDR3 nucleotides: TGCGCCAGCAGCCAAGAGGCGGACTCCTACAATGAGCAGTTCTTC. This sequence encodes CASSQEADSYNEQFF.

The J gene is TRBJ2-3, the V gene TRBV10-3; 7 bases map to TRBD2. The V segment lost 7 bases and the J segment 2 bases; nucleotides outside the gene matches: 21. The CDR3 is 19 residues long. From germline, CDR1 is ENHRY and CDR2 SYGVKD. The CDR3 region is CAIMGPIGTGGSPTDTQYF. For the CDR3, the DNA is TGTGCCATCATGGGCCCCATCGGCACGGGCGGGAGCCCCACAGATACGCAGTATTTT.

This clone was seen once. The genes are TRBV14 and TRBJ1-2; D is undetermined. CDR3 size: 14 residues. The V end was cut by 1 base, the J end by 6 bases, with 12 bases between. Germline CDR1 and CDR2: SGHDN and FVKESK. The CDR3 sequence: CASSQGAGYDGYTF. CDR3 coding DNA: TGTGCCAGCAGCCAAGGAGCAGGTTACGATGGCTACACCTTC.

The V call is TRBV13, the J call TRBJ2-7, with D possibly matching TRBD2 (6 bases). This CDR3 has 15 amino acids. V lost 1 base and J 9 bases, leaving 19 bases between the germline ends. Germline V CDR1 and CDR2: PRHDT, FYEKMQ (reference sequence). CDR3 region: CASSLVTSSKPLQYF. CDR3 in DNA: TGTGCCAGCAGCTTAGTTACTAGCTCTAAACCTTTGCAGTACTTC. Variable domain in full (rest from reference TRBV13 and TRBJ2-7): AAGVIQSPRHLIKEKRETATLKCYPIPRHDTVYWYQQGPGQDPQFLISFYEKMQSDKGSIPDRFSAQQFSDYHSELNMSSLELGDSALYFCASSLVTSSKPLQYFGPGTRLTVT.

The chain combines TRBV7-6 with TRBJ1-6; 8 nucleotides align to TRBD1. Trimming cost V 5 bases and J 6 bases; bases outside gene matches: 3. Germline assignment: CDR1 SGHVS and CDR2 FNYEAQ. CDR3 size: 14 residues. CDR3 protein: CASSRTGPNSPLHF. The CDR3 DNA sequence: TGTGCCAGCAGCCGGACAGGGCCTAATTCACCCCTCCACTTT. Together with reference TRBV7-6 and TRBJ1-6, the CDR3 gives the full variable domain: GAGVSQSPRYKVTKRGQDVALRCDPISGHVSLYWYRQALGQGPEFLTYFNYEAQQDKSGLPNDRFSAERPEGSISTLTIQRTEQRDSAMYRCASSRTGPNSPLHFGNGTRLTVT.

The rearrangement joins TRBV7-9 to TRBJ2-7; a possible D gene is TRBD1 (6 bases). The V gene lost 5 bases and the J gene lost 3 bases, with 11 bases spanning the gap. The CDR3 totals 13 residues. Germline lookup yields CDR1 SEHNR and CDR2 FQNEAQ (reference sequence). The CDR3 here is CASSGRDNYEQYF. The CDR3 nucleotides read TGTGCCAGCAGCGGTAGGGACAACTACGAGCAGTACTTC.

Turning to this clone: The junction departs from the called germline gene at one end, perhaps through a read error. In DNA form, the CDR3 reads TGTGCCAGCAGTTTAATGGACTCCCACAATGAGCAGTTCTTC. Residues: CASSLMDSHNEQFF. V and J are TRBV27 and TRBJ2-1, with D possibly being TRBD2 (5 bases). The CDR3 runs to 14 residues. Germline CDR1 is MNHEY and CDR2 is SMNVEV (reference sequence).

The chain uses TRBV9 and TRBJ2-3, with 12 bases fitting TRBD2. Germline values: CDR1 SGDLS, CDR2 YYNGEE. CDR3 length: 16 amino acids. The trim removed 4 bases at V and 3 bases at J, leaving 6 bases unmatched. The CDR3 is CASSSTSGGITDTQYF. As DNA, the CDR3 is TGTGCCAGCAGCTCTACTAGCGGGGGGATAACAGATACGCAGTATTTT.

The chain employs TRBV4-2 and TRBJ2-1; a possible D gene is TRBD2 (6 bases). From germline, CDR1 is LGHNA and CDR2 YNFKEQ. The CDR3 covers 16 residues. V lost 0 bases and J 1 base, leaving 10 bases between the germline ends. Here the CDR3 reads CASSQDGGLSYNEQFF. CDR3 coding DNA: TGTGCCAGCAGCCAAGATGGGGGACTTTCCTACAATGAGCAGTTCTTC.

This clone was observed a single time. The chain carries TRBV28 and TRBJ1-4; D remains ambiguous. Germline assignment: CDR1 MDHEN and CDR2 SYDVKM. V was pared by 5 bases and J by 4 bases, with 26 bases between. The CDR3 contains 19 residues. Here the CDR3 reads CASSQYSPDYRAINEKLFF. The CDR3 nucleotides read TGTGCCAGCAGTCAGTATTCCCCTGACTATCGGGCGATTAATGAAAAACTGTTTTTT.

This clone was seen once. The rearrangement uses TRBV6-5 and TRBJ2-1, with unresolved D. V lost 2 bases, J lost 2 bases, and 7 bases lay in between. The germline CDR1 and CDR2 sequences are MNHEY and SVGAGI. The CDR3 has 14 residues. DNA for the CDR3: TGTGCCAGCAGTTACGGTTTCCCCTACAATGAGCAGTTCTTC. Residues: CASSYGFPYNEQFF.

This clone was detected once. The chain combines TRBV27 with TRBJ2-3; TRBD1 might be the D (5 bases). The V gene's germline CDR1 is MNHEY and CDR2 SMNVEV (reference sequence). Trimming cost V 3 bases and J 6 bases, with 13 bases left between them. This CDR3 contains 14 residues. The CDR3 spells CASSFWPGHDTQYF. CDR3 DNA sequence: TGTGCCAGCAGTTTTTGGCCAGGGCATGATACGCAGTATTTT.

V usage is TRBV19 and J usage is TRBJ2-7, with 7 nucleotides matching TRBD2. Germline CDR1 is LNHDA and CDR2 is SQIVND (reference sequence). This CDR3 spans 13 amino acids. Trimming removed 5 bases from V and 7 bases from J; junction bases left unmatched: 8. The CDR3 here is CASSSGGLFEQYF. CDR3 nucleotide sequence: TGTGCCAGTAGTTCGGGGGGACTTTTTGAGCAGTACTTC.

The rearrangement links TRBV25-1 to TRBJ2-5; D remains unclear. Germline CDR1 and CDR2: MGHDK and SYGVNS. This CDR3 comprises 10 residues. Deletions cut 2 bases from V and 5 bases from J, with 0 bases between. CDR3 in DNA: TGTGCCAGCAGTGAAGAGACCCAGTACTTC. Translation gives CASSEETQYF.